The 5 T cell receptor beta chains reported below all come from one sample, sequenced in a study of cytomegalovirus exposure and HLA in healthy donors. The PCR ran on 60 Vbeta and 13 Jbeta primers. Repertoires were generated with immunoSEQ multiplex PCR, while TCRdb's copy carries only in-frame clones and drops some. The repertoire holds roughly 150,000 clones, with around 78% as singletons. The material sequenced was PBMCs. Receptors were obtained from a middle-aged man in good health and CMV-seronegative.

J is TRBJ2-1 and V is TRBV2, with D perhaps TRBD2 (5 bases). Germline CDR1 reads SNHLY; CDR2 reads FYNNEI. The CDR3 is 14 amino acids. V dropped 7 bases and J dropped 9 bases, with 19 bases sitting between them. The chain's CDR3 is CASNRAEVLGEQFF. DNA for the CDR3: TGTGCCAGCAATCGTGCGGAGGTTTTGGGTGAGCAGTTCTTC. Together with reference TRBV2 and TRBJ2-1, the CDR3 gives the full variable domain: EPEVTQTPSHQVTQMGQEVILRCVPISNHLYFYWYRQILGQKVEFLVSFYNNEISEKSEIFDDQFSVERPDGSNFTLKIRSTKLEDSAMYFCASNRAEVLGEQFFGPGTRLTVL.

The CDR3, as DNA: TGTGCCAGCGCAAGGGACAGGATTAATGAAAAACTGTTTTTT. Translation gives CASARDRINEKLFF. The genes are TRBV2 and TRBJ1-4, with 8 bases aligning to TRBD1. The CDR3 has 14 amino acids. Germline CDR1 and CDR2: SNHLY and FYNNEI. Trimming removed 8 bases from V and 4 bases from J; junction bases left unmatched: 6. Using reference TRBV2 and TRBJ1-4 for the parts outside the CDR3, the full variable domain is EPEVTQTPSHQVTQMGQEVILRCVPISNHLYFYWYRQILGQKVEFLVSFYNNEISEKSEIFDDQFSVERPDGSNFTLKIRSTKLEDSAMYFCASARDRINEKLFFGSGTQLSVL.

V usage is TRBV25-1 and J usage is TRBJ2-2; 8 bases agree with TRBD1. With V trimmed by 5 bases and J by 6 bases, 2 bases remained unmatched. Looked up from germline, CDR1 is MGHDK and CDR2 is SYGVNS. The CDR3 spans 13 residues. CDR3 protein: CASSSQGAGELFF. CDR3 nucleotides: TGTGCCAGCAGTTCACAGGGGGCCGGGGAGCTGTTTTTT.

The chain is built from TRBV27 and TRBJ2-3; D might be TRBD2 (7 bases). This CDR3 region has 18 residues. Trimming shortened V by 5 bases and J by 1 base, and 22 bases separated the two germline ends. CDR1 is MNHEY, CDR2 SMNVEV, per germline (reference sequence). CDR3 in DNA: TGTGCCAGCAGTCCCTCTTATCCCTACGGGGGGCGCACAGATACGCAGTATTTT. It yields the protein CASSPSYPYGGRTDTQYF.

This chain joins TRBV5-1 and TRBJ2-3; possible D gene TRBD2, 5 bases. The germline V and J ends were trimmed by 4 bases and 2 bases, with 11 bases remaining between them. In germline, CDR1 is SGHRS, CDR2 YFSETQ. This CDR3 has 14 residues. CDR3 region: CASSRSEATDTQYF. The CDR3, as DNA: TGCGCCAGCAGCAGATCGGAGGCCACAGATACGCAGTATTTT.